Below are 23 T cell receptor beta chains sequenced from a single sample in a study of T cells after yellow fever vaccination. Using its own MiXCR run on the 5' RACE reads, TCRdb lists one record per CDR3 protein. The data hold around 120,000 distinct CDR3 sequences, with roughly 15% observed a single time. Sequences were derived from CD8+ T cells sorted from PBMCs, sampled 5 days after the yellow fever booster vaccination. The receptor source for this set is a man aged 18 to 35 who received the YFV17D yellow fever vaccine.

The chain recombines TRBV7-2 with TRBJ1-5, with D uncertain. The V end was cut by 2 bases, the J end by 0 bases, with 8 bases between. The CDR3 is 15 amino acids. Germline values: CDR1 SGHTA, CDR2 FQGNSA. CDR3 DNA sequence: TGTGCCAGCAGCTTAAAGGGTTATAGCAATCAGCCCCAGCATTTT. It is translated as CASSLKGYSNQPQHF.

This chain connects TRBV5-5 to TRBJ2-3; TRBD2 agrees at 9 bases. CDR1 and CDR2 from the germline V gene are SGHKS and YYEKEE (reference sequence). V dropped 0 bases and J dropped 4; count of bases not matched to a gene: 3. This CDR3 contains 15 residues. The CDR3 loop is CASSLGGGASDTQYF. The CDR3 coding sequence is TGTGCCAGCAGCTTGGGCGGGGGGGCGTCAGATACGCAGTATTTT.

This clonotype has a count of ten or more. The chain is built from TRBV5-4 and TRBJ2-3, with D possibly TRBD2 on 5 matching bases. Germline V gene data show CDR1 as SGHNT and CDR2 as YYREEE (reference sequence). Trimming took 7 bases from V and 2 from J, leaving 20 bases between them. This CDR3 contains 16 residues. In DNA, the CDR3 is TGTGCCAGCTCCGGGGAGACTTATACTTTCACAGATACGCAGTATTTT. As protein: CASSGETYTFTDTQYF.

This clonotype has at least ten counts. CDR3 region: CAISDPPSGGSYEQYF. Here the CDR3 DNA reads TGTGCCATCAGTGACCCGCCGAGCGGGGGCTCCTACGAGCAGTACTTC. The chain recombines TRBV10-3 with TRBJ2-7, with TRBD2 matching 8 bases. This CDR3 has 16 amino acids. The J segment lost 0 bases and the V segment lost 3 bases, leaving 7 bases of the junction unmatched. CDR1 and CDR2 (germline): ENHRY, SYGVKD.

This rearrangement joins TRBV20-1 to TRBJ1-3; D is ambiguous. The CDR3 is 13 residues long. CDR1 and CDR2 (germline): DFQATT, SNEGSKA (reference sequence). DNA of the CDR3: TGCACCCCCGAAACGGAATCTGGAAACACCATATATTTT. Its protein is CTPETESGNTIYF.

This clonotype was detected only a few times. The chain links TRBV10-2 to TRBJ1-5; D gene unclear. Trimming pared 2 bases from V and 3 bases from J, leaving 8 bases between. Germline V CDR1 and CDR2: WSHSY, SAAADI. The CDR3 loop spans 14 amino acids. CDR3 sequence (DNA): TGCGCCAGCAGTGAGGAGGCAGTCAATCAGCCCCAGCATTTT. This encodes CASSEEAVNQPQHF.

This rearrangement joins TRBV18 to TRBJ2-3, with 11 bases aligning to TRBD1. The germline gives CDR1 KGHSH, CDR2 LQKENI. Trimming took 3 bases from V and 6 from J; bases not matched to a gene: 5. The CDR3 covers 15 residues. CDR3 protein: CASSPGQGAADTQYF. The CDR3 DNA follows: TGTGCCAGCTCACCCGGACAGGGGGCTGCCGATACGCAGTATTTT.

This clonotype was counted between two and nine times. The chain has TRBV7-9 and TRBJ2-2; no firm D call. Germline values: CDR1 SEHNR, CDR2 FQNEAQ (reference sequence). This CDR3 has 14 amino acids. The V end was cut by 1 base, the J end by 3 bases, with 6 bases between. The CDR3 DNA reads as TGTGCCAGCAGCTTAGAGGCTGACACCGGGGAGCTGTTTTTT. Translation: CASSLEADTGELFF. Complete variable domain (other parts from reference TRBV7-9 and TRBJ2-2): DTGVSQNPRHKITKRGQNVTFRCDPISEHNRLYWYRQTLGQGPEFLTYFQNEAQLEKSRLLSDRFSAERPKGSFSTLEIQRTEQGDSAMYLCASSLEADTGELFFGEGSRLTVL.

The chain links TRBV7-4 to TRBJ1-1; 8 bases line up with TRBD1. CDR3 length: 15 amino acids. Germline CDR1 and CDR2: SGHVT and SQSDAQ. Losses at the gene ends were 4 bases for V and 4 bases for J; bases not matched to a gene: 8. The CDR3 is CASSSDRGLSTEAFF. In nucleotides, the CDR3 is TGTGCCAGCAGCTCAGACAGGGGATTGAGCACTGAAGCTTTCTTT.

In nucleotides, the CDR3 is TGTGCCAGCTCGTACCAAGCTTCCGGGGGCTCTGGCTACACCTTC. This encodes CASSYQASGGSGYTF. The chain joins TRBV18 to TRBJ1-2; perhaps TRBD1 as D (6 bases). V was shortened by 6 bases and J by 7 bases, with 21 bases between the two germline ends. CDR3 length: 15 amino acids. CDR1 KGHSH and CDR2 LQKENI come from the germline V gene. The full variable domain, in which reference TRBV18 and TRBJ1-2 provide the parts outside the CDR3, is NAGVMQNPRHLVRRRGQEARLRCSPMKGHSHVYWYRQLPEEGLKFMVYLQKENIIDESGMPKERFSAEFPKEGPSILRIQQVVRGDSAAYFCASSYQASGGSGYTFGSGTRLTVV.

This clonotype showed up just a few times. The gene calls are TRBV7-2 and TRBJ2-1, with 10 bases aligning to TRBD2. This CDR3 comprises 17 residues. CDR1 is SGHTA and CDR2 is FQGNSA in the germline V gene. The trim removed 2 bases at V and 3 bases at J, leaving 7 bases unmatched. CDR3 bases: TGTGCCAGCAGCTTAACCGGGAGGACTAGCGGCTACAATGAGCAGTTCTTC. Translation gives CASSLTGRTSGYNEQFF.

This chain joins TRBV12-3 or TRBV12-4 and TRBJ2-6; D is uncertain. The CDR3 has 16 residues. Trimming took 5 bases from V and 0 from J, leaving 11 bases between them. CDR3 sequence: CASSPTSLSGANVLTF. Here the CDR3 DNA reads TGTGCCAGCAGTCCAACATCCCTCTCTGGGGCCAACGTCCTGACTTTC.

This chain links TRBV7-9 with TRBJ2-1; 14 bases align to TRBD2. The junction had 8 bases not matched to a gene; V was cut back by 1 base and J by 0 bases. Germline loops: CDR1 SEHNR, CDR2 FQNEAQ (reference sequence). This CDR3 spans 20 amino acids. The CDR3 loop reads CASSLGVSGTSGSSYNEQFF. The CDR3 region has the DNA TGTGCCAGCAGCTTAGGGGTTTCGGGGACTAGCGGGAGCTCCTACAATGAGCAGTTCTTC.

This clonotype has more than one count but fewer than ten. The chain joins TRBV6-2 or TRBV6-3 to TRBJ2-1; possible D gene TRBD2, 6 bases. Germline CDR1 is MNHEY and CDR2 is SVGEGT. The CDR3 is 15 residues long. V was pared by 5 bases and J by 9 bases, with 20 bases between. The CDR3 bases are TGTGCCAGCAGTAGGGGACCGACTAGTTGGGGTGAGCAGTTCTTC. Protein sequence: CASSRGPTSWGEQFF.

The rearrangement links TRBV7-9 to TRBJ2-3; 11 nucleotides match TRBD2. With 6 bases clipped from V and 5 bases from J, the junction kept 7 bases outside the gene matches. This CDR3 comprises 15 residues. CDR1 is SEHNR, CDR2 FQNEAQ, per germline (reference sequence). CDR3 sequence (DNA): TGTGCCAGCAGAGGGGGACTAGCGGAACTAGATACGCAGTATTTT. Amino acid sequence: CASRGGLAELDTQYF.

This clonotype was detected only a few times. V usage is TRBV10-1 and J usage is TRBJ2-3; no clear D gene. Germline-derived CDR1 and CDR2 are WNHNN and SYGVQD (reference sequence). V dropped 0 bases and J dropped 1 base, with 5 bases sitting between them. The CDR3 is made up of 14 amino acids. CDR3 DNA: TGCGCCAGCAGTGAGTCCGTGGGCACAGATACGCAGTATTTT. Translation gives CASSESVGTDTQYF.

This clonotype has just a few counts. CDR3: CASSQDLTAGGKGYTF. CDR3 coding DNA: TGCGCCAGCAGCCAAGATTTAACTGCGGGGGGAAAGGGCTACACCTTC. The chain combines TRBV4-3 with TRBJ1-2; tentatively, D is TRBD1 (5 bases). Between the trimmed V and J ends, which lost 0 bases and 8 bases, there was a span of 19 bases. The CDR3 runs 16 residues. Germline CDR1 is LGHNA and CDR2 is YSLEER.

Concerning this clonotype: This may stem from a read error, because a much larger clone lies one nucleotide away. The chain joins TRBV20-1 to TRBJ2-3; 7 nucleotides align to TRBD1. CDR3 length: 14 residues. Germline assignment: CDR1 DFQATT and CDR2 SNEGSKA (reference sequence). CDR3 amino acids: CSATGQLNVDTLYF. CDR3 DNA sequence: TGCAGTGCTACGGGACAGTTGAATGTGGATACGCTGTATTTT.

This clonotype was counted between two and nine times. The chain links TRBV12-3 or TRBV12-4 to TRBJ2-3; 8 bases fit TRBD2. The CDR3 spans 15 residues. The ends lost 7 bases at V and 4 bases at J; junction bases unmatched: 10. The CDR3 loop reads CASTPRVAGSDTQYF. CDR3 nucleotides: TGTGCCAGCACCCCGAGGGTAGCGGGGTCAGATACGCAGTATTTT.

The J gene is TRBJ2-7, the V gene TRBV12-3 or TRBV12-4, with D perhaps matching TRBD1 (5 bases). This CDR3 has 13 amino acids. V lost 10 bases to trimming and J lost 3 bases, with 16 bases between them. The CDR3 reads CAIPIRGSYEQYF. The CDR3 DNA is TGTGCCATACCCATTAGGGGTAGCTACGAGCAGTACTTC.

This rearrangement joins TRBV29-1 to TRBJ1-1; 8 nucleotides line up with TRBD1. V was pared by 7 bases and J by 5 bases, with 6 bases of the junction left unmatched. The CDR3 runs 12 residues. The germline CDR1 and CDR2 sequences are SQVTM and ANQGSEA. The CDR3: CSAWTGFTEAFF. The CDR3 coding sequence is TGCAGCGCCTGGACAGGGTTTACTGAAGCTTTCTTT.

The V gene is TRBV20-1, the J gene TRBJ1-1, with D uncertain. This CDR3 has 15 residues. Between the trimmed V and J ends, which lost 3 bases and 1 base, there was a span of 15 bases. Germline CDR1 DFQATT, CDR2 SNEGSKA (reference sequence). The CDR3 sequence: CSARGFPAENTEAFF. CDR3 DNA: TGCAGTGCTAGGGGCTTCCCGGCAGAGAACACTGAAGCTTTCTTT.

This clonotype was counted a few times. The chain is built from TRBV7-2 and TRBJ1-2; D is possibly TRBD1 (5 bases). V lost 1 base, J lost 5 bases, and 8 bases lay in between. Germline lookup yields CDR1 SGHTA and CDR2 FQGNSA. CDR3 length equals 13 residues. The CDR3 loop reads CASSLGQLYGYTF. For the CDR3, the DNA is TGTGCCAGCAGCTTAGGACAGCTATATGGCTACACCTTC.